One T cell receptor beta chain is described in this entry. The antigen this receptor binds is unknown. No base-level quality is on record; no much larger clone is a single base apart. This entry is derived from a study of PD-1 blockade in classical Hodgkin lymphoma (dated by TCRdb to about 2020). With respect to the entire study: The study used CyTOF and TCR beta sequencing to define a peripheral blood immune signature of response to PD-1 blockade in classical Hodgkin lymphoma.

Genomic DNA was extracted with the Qiagen DNeasy kit from unsorted PBMCs and from negatively selected CD4+ and CD8+ fractions. TCR beta CDR3 regions were subjected to amplification by immunoSEQ multiplex PCR with primers that anneal to V and J segments. A synthetic immune receptor repertoire was used to minimize amplification bias, and any residual bias was removed computationally once sequencing was done. The published analysis was carried out like this. Custom Python scripts were used to quantify repertoire diversity as the Shannon entropy index. Unsorted, CD4+ and CD8+ repertoires were examined separately, except in combined analyses, for which CD4+ and CD8+ sequences were merged in silico. In its TCRdb copy, this immuneACCESS table keeps in-frame sequences only and misses some clones. Where compared with another copy, unresolved V genes explain less than half of these, and the others have no known cause. For V, J and clone size, that table is used; D and trimming come from the DNA. The sample profile shows about 4,200 clones; 81% of them were found once. Roughly an eighth of the sample goes to the ten largest clones.

The time point label on this specimen signifies: newly diagnosed, previously untreated cHL patient sample. Using a Miltenyi CD8+ T cell isolation kit, CD8+ T cells were purified from thawed PBMCs through magnetic negative selection. As a comparison group for the relapsed/refractory trial patients, PBMCs were sequenced from patients with newly diagnosed, previously untreated classical Hodgkin lymphoma. After peripheral blood was drawn into 8 mL Vacutainer Cell Preparation Tubes, PBMCs were isolated by centrifugation and then cryopreserved. Purified CD4+ and CD8+ fractions were prepared only for cases where an additional PBMC sample was available. Magnetically labelled cells were removed on LS columns in a quadroMACS separator, and the flow-through was collected as the purified fraction. CDR1 SQVTM and CDR2 ANQGSEA were looked up in the germline V gene. The CDR3 starts with the cysteine, ends with the phenylalanine, and has 13 residues. Only CDR3 DNA is held: 39 bases, read in frame from base 1. V loses 4 bases, J loses 1 base, and the germline ends lie 8 bases apart.

Broader findings and caveats from the paper: Baseline TCR diversity was reported as lower in newly diagnosed patients than in healthy donors, and lower still in relapsed/refractory patients. The study was restricted to a single clinical trial cohort, and the causes of repertoire differences, possibly disease activity or prior therapy, were left undefined.

Specimen: CD8+ T cells from blood. The chain joins TRBV29-1 to TRBJ2-4; the D gene is perhaps TRBD2, on 6 matching bases. This clonotype was sampled from a human donor with classical Hodgkin lymphoma. The CDR3 has the sequence CSVAGSAKNIQYF. The sequenced DNA is TGCAGCGTTGCCGGGAGTGCCAAAAACATTCAGTACTTC.